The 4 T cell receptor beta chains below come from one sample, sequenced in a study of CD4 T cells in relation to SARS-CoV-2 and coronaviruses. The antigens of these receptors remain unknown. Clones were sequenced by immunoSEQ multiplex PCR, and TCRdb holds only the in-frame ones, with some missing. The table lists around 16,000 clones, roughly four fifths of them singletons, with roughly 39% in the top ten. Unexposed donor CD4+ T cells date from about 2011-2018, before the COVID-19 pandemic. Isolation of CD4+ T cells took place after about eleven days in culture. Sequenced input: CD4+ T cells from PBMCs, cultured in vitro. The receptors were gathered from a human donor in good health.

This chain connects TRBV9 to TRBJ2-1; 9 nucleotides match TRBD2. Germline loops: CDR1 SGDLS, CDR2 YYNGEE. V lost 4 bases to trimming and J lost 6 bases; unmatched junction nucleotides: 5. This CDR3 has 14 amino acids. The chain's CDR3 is CASSTGTSLNEQFF. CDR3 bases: TGTGCCAGCAGCACCGGGACTAGCCTCAATGAGCAGTTCTTC.

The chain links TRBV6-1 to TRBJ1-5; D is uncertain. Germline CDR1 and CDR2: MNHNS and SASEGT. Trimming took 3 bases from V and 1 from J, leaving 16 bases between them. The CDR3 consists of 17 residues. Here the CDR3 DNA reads TGTGCCAGCAGTGACAATCTAGGGTTTTTAAGCAATCAGCCCCAGCATTTT. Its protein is CASSDNLGFLSNQPQHF.

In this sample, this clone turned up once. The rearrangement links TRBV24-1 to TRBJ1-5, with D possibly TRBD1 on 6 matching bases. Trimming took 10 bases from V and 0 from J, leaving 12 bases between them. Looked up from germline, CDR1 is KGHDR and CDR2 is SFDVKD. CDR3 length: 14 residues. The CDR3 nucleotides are TGTGCCACGGGGACAACTTATAGCAATCAGCCCCAGCATTTT. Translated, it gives CATGTTYSNQPQHF.

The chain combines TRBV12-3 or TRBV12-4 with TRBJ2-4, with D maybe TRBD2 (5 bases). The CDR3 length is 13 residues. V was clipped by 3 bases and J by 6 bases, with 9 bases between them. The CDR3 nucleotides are TGTGCCAGCAGTTTTGGCGGGCTAAACATTCAGTACTTC. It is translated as CASSFGGLNIQYF.